This passage covers 23 T cell receptor beta chains from one sample sequenced in a study of identifying expanded T cells in peripheral blood (dated by TCRdb to between 2018 and 2021). Library generation was performed with the immunoSEQ multiplex PCR assay. In its TCRdb copy, this immuneACCESS table keeps in-frame sequences only and misses some clones. Where compared with another copy, unresolved V genes explain less than half of these, and the others have no known cause. Here the sample has approximately 90,000 clones; 75% to 90% occur a single time. The top ten constitute around 5.6% of the sample. Sequences were obtained from blood. The source of these receptors is a person aged 18 to 75 in good health.

This clone was observed a single time. The J gene is TRBJ1-2, the V gene TRBV27, with a tentative D call TRBD1 (5 bases). The CDR3 runs 13 residues. Germline loops: CDR1 MNHEY, CDR2 SMNVEV (reference sequence). Deletions cut 2 bases from V and 5 bases from J, with 9 bases between. The CDR3: CASSLQGGYGYTF. For the CDR3, the DNA is TGTGCCAGCAGTTTACAGGGAGGGTATGGCTACACCTTC.

This clone was detected once. The CDR3 sequence is CASSPTARTEAFF. CDR3 bases: TGTGCCAGCAGCCCGACAGCGCGTACTGAAGCTTTCTTT. The chain links TRBV6-5 to TRBJ1-1; a weak D match, TRBD1 (5 bases). From germline, CDR1 is MNHEY and CDR2 SVGAGI. Trimming took off 6 bases at V and 5 bases at J, with 13 bases between the two ends. The CDR3 consists of 13 residues.

The chain links TRBV7-6 to TRBJ2-2; D is unresolved. The V end was cut by 1 base, the J end by 4 bases, with 10 bases between. Germline lookup yields CDR1 SGHVS and CDR2 FNYEAQ. The length of the CDR3 is 15 residues. The CDR3 reads CASSLEKQITGELFF. The DNA for the CDR3 is TGTGCCAGCAGCTTAGAGAAACAGATCACCGGGGAGCTGTTTTTT.

The chain has TRBV29-1 and TRBJ1-1; weak D call: TRBD1 (5 bases). The germline CDR1 and CDR2 sequences are SQVTM and ANQGSEA. This CDR3 comprises 16 residues. V lost 6 bases to trimming and J lost 1 base, with 21 bases between them. DNA for the CDR3: TGCAGCGTGGAAACAGGAGGCCTAATGGGGAACACTGAAGCTTTCTTT. As protein: CSVETGGLMGNTEAFF.

J is TRBJ1-4 and V is TRBV9; possible D gene TRBD1, 5 bases. Germline assignment: CDR1 SGDLS and CDR2 YYNGEE. This CDR3 spans 13 amino acids. V was clipped by 3 bases and J by 6 bases, with 9 bases between them. For the CDR3, the DNA is TGTGCCAGCAGCGCCGGGGCAGATGAAAAACTGTTTTTT. This sequence encodes CASSAGADEKLFF.

The chain couples TRBV18 to TRBJ1-6, with D unresolved. This CDR3 has 15 amino acids. Germline CDR1 KGHSH, CDR2 LQKENI. Trimming removed 3 bases at V and 8 bases at J, with 14 bases between. The CDR3, as DNA: TGTGCCAGCTCACCTGGGCAGGCCCGAGATTCACCCCTCCACTTT. Encoded protein: CASSPGQARDSPLHF.

This chain connects TRBV15 to TRBJ2-2; possibly TRBD2 for D (5 bases). Trimming took 6 bases from V and 6 from J, leaving 17 bases between them. The CDR3 length is 15 residues. The germline V gene encodes CDR1 LNHNV and CDR2 YYDKDF (reference sequence). The CDR3: CATRVRAERAGELFF. The DNA for the CDR3 is TGTGCCACCAGGGTGCGGGCAGAACGGGCCGGGGAGCTGTTTTTT.

The table lists this clone with a few counts. The V and J genes are TRBV19 and TRBJ1-6, with 7 positions matching TRBD1. This CDR3 comprises 14 residues. CDR1 and CDR2 from the germline V gene are LNHDA and SQIVND (reference sequence). Trimming removed 0 bases from V and 9 bases from J; junction bases left unmatched: 2. The CDR3, as DNA: TGTGCCAGTAGTATAGAGACAGGGACTTCACCCCTCCACTTT. Residues: CASSIETGTSPLHF. Full variable domain (missing parts from reference TRBV19 and TRBJ1-6): DGGITQSPKYLFRKEGQNVTLSCEQNLNHDAMYWYRQDPGQGLRLIYYSQIVNDFQKGDIAEGYSVSREKKESFPLTVTSAQKNPTAFYLCASSIETGTSPLHFGNGTRLTVT.

The V call is TRBV20-1, the J call TRBJ1-1; perhaps TRBD1 as D (5 bases). The CDR3 is made up of 11 amino acids. Looked up from germline, CDR1 is DFQATT and CDR2 is SNEGSKA (reference sequence). The V end was cut by 6 bases, the J end by 10 bases, with 15 bases between. This CDR3 is CSAHTGTGAFF. CDR3 bases: TGCAGTGCCCATACCGGGACGGGAGCTTTCTTT.

The rearrangement uses TRBV7-2 and TRBJ1-4; perhaps TRBD1 as D (5 bases). The CDR3 loop spans 14 amino acids. V lost 3 bases and J lost 7, with 12 bases in between. Germline CDR1 reads SGHTA; CDR2 reads FQGNSA. The CDR3 sequence: CASSLGGYSEKLFF. DNA of the CDR3: TGTGCCAGCAGCTTGGGGGGTTACAGTGAAAAACTGTTTTTT.

This clone was seen a single time. The V and J genes are TRBV7-9 and TRBJ2-1; possibly TRBD2 for D (5 bases). The CDR3 is 12 amino acids. From germline, CDR1 is SEHNR and CDR2 FQNEAQ (reference sequence). V was shortened by 5 bases and J by 10 bases, with 12 bases between the two germline ends. Here the CDR3 reads CASSRLAREQFF. CDR3 in DNA: TGTGCCAGCAGCCGTCTAGCTCGGGAGCAGTTCTTC.

The chain employs TRBV5-1 and TRBJ2-3; the D is unclear. Trimming took 0 bases from V and 8 from J, leaving 7 bases between them. The CDR3 sequence is 12 residues long. Germline CDR1 is SGHRS and CDR2 is YFSETQ. The CDR3 protein is CASSLDSLTQYF. For the CDR3, the DNA is TGCGCCAGCAGCTTGGATTCCCTTACGCAGTATTTT.

The sample holds one count of this clone. The chain links TRBV27 to TRBJ1-6; D might be TRBD1 (5 bases). Germline V CDR1 and CDR2: MNHEY, SMNVEV (reference sequence). The CDR3 is 14 amino acids. Trimming removed 3 bases from V and 10 bases from J, with 13 bases in between. The CDR3 bases are TGTGCCAGCAGTTTTAGGAGGGGTGGGTCACCCCTCCACTTT. Translated, it gives CASSFRRGGSPLHF.

V gene TRBV4-3 combines with J gene TRBJ1-2; D is unresolved. The CDR3 is 13 residues long. Trimming took off 0 bases at V and 6 bases at J, with 8 bases between the two ends. Germline CDR1 is LGHNA and CDR2 is YSLEER. The CDR3 region is CASSQDPRNGYTF. For the CDR3, the DNA is TGCGCCAGCAGCCAAGATCCCAGAAATGGCTACACCTTC.

V usage is TRBV29-1 and J usage is TRBJ1-1; D not resolved. Deletions cut 4 bases from V and 3 bases from J, with 3 bases between. From germline, CDR1 is SQVTM and CDR2 ANQGSEA. The CDR3 runs to 10 residues. The CDR3 nucleotides read TGCAGCGTTGGGGACACTGAAGCTTTCTTT. Its protein product is CSVGDTEAFF.

The CDR3 DNA sequence: TGCGCCAGCAGCCTATGGGACGACCGGGAGCCCCAGCATTTT. Its translation is CASSLWDDREPQHF. The V call is TRBV4-1, the J call TRBJ1-5, with D perhaps TRBD1 (5 bases). Germline values: CDR1 MGHRA, CDR2 YSYEKL. The CDR3 has 14 residues. Trimming removed 4 bases from V and 8 bases from J, with 15 bases in between.

CDR3 DNA: TGTGCCAGCAGCTTTGACAGGGCCGAGCAGTACTTC. Amino acid sequence: CASSFDRAEQYF. The genes are TRBV11-2 and TRBJ2-7, with 7 bases that match TRBD1. J lost 6 bases, V lost 3 bases, and 2 bases had no gene match. This CDR3 spans 12 amino acids. The germline V gene has CDR1 SGHAT and CDR2 FQNNGV.

V usage is TRBV7-9 and J usage is TRBJ1-1, with a weak D call TRBD1 (5 bases). Germline lookup yields CDR1 SEHNR and CDR2 FQNEAQ (reference sequence). This CDR3 contains 18 residues. V was shortened by 2 bases and J by 6 bases, with 25 bases between the two germline ends. DNA for the CDR3: TGTGCCAGCAGCTTATTGGGGGTGGGCGTGGAATTCCGGCCTGAAGCTTTCTTT. Residues: CASSLLGVGVEFRPEAFF.

This rearrangement joins TRBV19 to TRBJ2-3, with 7 bases aligning to TRBD2. Germline V gene sequence: CDR1 LNHDA, CDR2 SQIVND (reference sequence). The CDR3 runs 15 residues. The trim removed 2 bases at V and 3 bases at J, leaving 5 bases unmatched. The CDR3 DNA sequence: TGTGCCAGTAGTATATTGTGGGGAGGGACAGATACGCAGTATTTT. Protein: CASSILWGGTDTQYF.

V and J are TRBV7-6 and TRBJ2-2, with TRBD2 matching over 16 bases. Germline V lookup: CDR1 SGHVS, CDR2 FNYEAQ. V lost 5 bases to trimming and J lost 3 bases; unmatched junction nucleotides: 6. The CDR3 loop spans 18 amino acids. The CDR3 DNA reads as TGTGCCAGCAGCGCCTCGGGACTAGCGGGGGGGTACACCGGGGAGCTGTTTTTT. Amino acid sequence: CASSASGLAGGYTGELFF.

The chain employs TRBV5-1 and TRBJ2-1, with TRBD1 as a possible D gene (5 bases). V lost 4 bases to trimming and J lost 8 bases, with 16 bases between them. The germline gives CDR1 SGHRS, CDR2 YFSETQ. There are 14 residues in the CDR3. CDR3 bases: TGCGCCAGCAGCACCCTGACATCAGGGCATGAGCAGTTCTTC. Protein: CASSTLTSGHEQFF. Supplemented by reference TRBV5-1 and TRBJ2-1, the full variable domain reads KAGVTQTPRYLIKTRGQQVTLSCSPISGHRSVSWYQQTPGQGLQFLFEYFSETQRNKGNFPGRFSGRQFSNSRSEMNVSTLELGDSALYLCASSTLTSGHEQFFGPGTRLTVL.

This rearrangement joins TRBV5-1 to TRBJ2-7; D is uncertain. Germline CDR1 reads SGHRS; CDR2 reads YFSETQ. CDR3 length: 15 amino acids. V lost 0 bases and J 1 base, leaving 11 bases between the germline ends. The CDR3 DNA reads as TGCGCCAGCAGCTTGGTGGCCTCGCGGTCCTACGAGCAGTACTTC. Encoded protein: CASSLVASRSYEQYF.

The V gene is TRBV25-1, the J gene TRBJ1-2; the match to TRBD1 covers 8 bases. The V gene end was trimmed by 4 bases and the J gene end by 8 bases; junction bases not matched to a gene: 9. The germline V gene encodes CDR1 MGHDK and CDR2 SYGVNS. The CDR3 has 14 residues. The CDR3, as DNA: TGTGCCAGCAGTGGACGACAGGGGCTGCAAGGCTACACCTTC. This codes for CASSGRQGLQGYTF.